This T cell receptor (beta chain) was obtained from a study of cytomegalovirus exposure and HLA in healthy donors. Worth noting for this clone: Its cognate antigen is unknown.

PCR primers comprised 60 Vbeta and 13 Jbeta primers. Using immunoSEQ multiplex PCR, the repertoire was profiled, and TCRdb retains in-frame clones only, with some absent. This table holds around 100,000 clones, approximately 82% found once. Study observations and caveats: Later analysis showed most CMV-associated TCR beta chains appearing HLA-restricted. In a later analysis, 15,000 to 20,000 TCR beta sequences were associated with HLA alleles at 0.05 false discovery rate.

The length of the CDR3 is 12 residues. CDR1 is MDHEN, CDR2 SYDVKM, per germline. V gave up 7 bases and J gave up 3 bases, with 10 bases separating them. This rearrangement joins TRBV28 to TRBJ2-7, with no clear D. Sequenced sample: PBMCs. This TCR was recovered from a woman in her late teens or twenties in good health and CMV-seronegative. CDR3: CASNSEYYEQYF. As DNA, the CDR3 is TGTGCCAGCAATTCCGAGTACTACGAGCAGTACTTC.